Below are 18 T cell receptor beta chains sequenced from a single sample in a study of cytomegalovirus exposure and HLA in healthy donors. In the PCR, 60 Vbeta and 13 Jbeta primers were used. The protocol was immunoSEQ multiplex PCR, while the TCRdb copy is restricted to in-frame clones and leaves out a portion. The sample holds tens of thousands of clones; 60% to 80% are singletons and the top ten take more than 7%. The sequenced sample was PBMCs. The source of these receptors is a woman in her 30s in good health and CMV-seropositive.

DNA of the CDR3: TGTGCCAGCAGCCTACGACAGGGCCGAGTGAATGAGCAGTTCTTC. It translates to CASSLRQGRVNEQFF. The genes are TRBV7-2 and TRBJ2-1, with 7 bases fitting TRBD1. The CDR3 is 15 amino acids. The V and J ends lost 5 bases and 7 bases, in that order; junction bases with no gene match: 11. The germline CDR1 and CDR2 sequences are SGHTA and FQGNSA.

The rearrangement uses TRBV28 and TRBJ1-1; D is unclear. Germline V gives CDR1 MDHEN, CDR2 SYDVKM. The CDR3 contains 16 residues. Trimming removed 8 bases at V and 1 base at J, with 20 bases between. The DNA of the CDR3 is TGTGCCAGCTCCCCAGGCGGGGTAACTTCGAACACTGAAGCTTTCTTT. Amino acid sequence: CASSPGGVTSNTEAFF.

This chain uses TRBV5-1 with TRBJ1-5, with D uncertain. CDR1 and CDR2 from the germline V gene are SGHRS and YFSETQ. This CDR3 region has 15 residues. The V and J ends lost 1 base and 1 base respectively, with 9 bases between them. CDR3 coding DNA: TGCGCCAGCAGCTTGACTACGGGAAGCAATCAGCCCCAGCATTTT. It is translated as CASSLTTGSNQPQHF.

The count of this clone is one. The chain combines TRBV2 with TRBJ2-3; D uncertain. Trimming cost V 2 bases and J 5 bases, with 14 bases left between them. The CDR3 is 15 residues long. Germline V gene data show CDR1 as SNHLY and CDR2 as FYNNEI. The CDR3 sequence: CASSELHGFVDTQYF. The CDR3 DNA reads TGTGCCAGCAGTGAATTACACGGGTTTGTAGATACGCAGTATTTT.

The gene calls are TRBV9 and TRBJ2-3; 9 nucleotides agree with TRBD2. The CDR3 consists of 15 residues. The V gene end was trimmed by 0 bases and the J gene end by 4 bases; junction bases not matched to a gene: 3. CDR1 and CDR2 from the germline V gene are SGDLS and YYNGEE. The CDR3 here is CASSVGGGGADTQYF. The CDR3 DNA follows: TGTGCCAGCAGCGTAGGGGGCGGGGGGGCAGATACGCAGTATTTT.

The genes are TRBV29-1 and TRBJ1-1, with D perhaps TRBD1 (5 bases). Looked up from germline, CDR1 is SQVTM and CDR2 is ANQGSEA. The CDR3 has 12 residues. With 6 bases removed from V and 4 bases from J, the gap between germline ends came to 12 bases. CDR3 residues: CSVLDTFTEAFF. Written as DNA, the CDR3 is TGCAGCGTACTGGACACTTTCACTGAAGCTTTCTTT.

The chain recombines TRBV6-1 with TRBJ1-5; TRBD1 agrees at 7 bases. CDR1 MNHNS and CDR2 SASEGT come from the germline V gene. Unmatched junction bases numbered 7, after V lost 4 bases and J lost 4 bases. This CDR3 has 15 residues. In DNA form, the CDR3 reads TGTGCCAGCAGTGCCCAACAGGGGTTGAATCAGCCCCAGCATTTT. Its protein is CASSAQQGLNQPQHF.

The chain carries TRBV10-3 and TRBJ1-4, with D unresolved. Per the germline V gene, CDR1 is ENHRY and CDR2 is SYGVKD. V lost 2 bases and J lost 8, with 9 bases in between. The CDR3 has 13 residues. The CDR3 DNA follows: TGTGCCATCAGTGAGACTGGGAGAGAAAAACTGTTTTTT. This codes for CAISETGREKLFF.

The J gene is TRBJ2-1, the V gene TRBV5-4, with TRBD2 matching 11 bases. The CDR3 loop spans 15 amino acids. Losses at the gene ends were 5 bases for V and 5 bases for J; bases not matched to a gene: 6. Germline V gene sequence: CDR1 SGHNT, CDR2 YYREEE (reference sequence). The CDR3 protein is CASRSLAGVDNEQFF. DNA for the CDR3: TGTGCCAGCAGGTCACTAGCGGGAGTCGACAATGAGCAGTTCTTC.

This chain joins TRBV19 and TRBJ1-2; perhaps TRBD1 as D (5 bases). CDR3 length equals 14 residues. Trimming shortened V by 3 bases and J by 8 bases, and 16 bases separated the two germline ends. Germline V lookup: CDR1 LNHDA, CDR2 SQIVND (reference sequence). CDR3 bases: TGTGCCAGTAGTATTCGAACCTCAGGGAACGGCTACACCTTC. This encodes CASSIRTSGNGYTF.

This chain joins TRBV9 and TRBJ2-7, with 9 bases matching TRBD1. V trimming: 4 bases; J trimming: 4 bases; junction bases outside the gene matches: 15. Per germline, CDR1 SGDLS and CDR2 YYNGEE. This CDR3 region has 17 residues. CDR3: CASSPSSPGTGFYEQYF. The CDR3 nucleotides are TGTGCCAGCAGCCCGTCAAGCCCCGGGACAGGGTTTTACGAGCAGTACTTC. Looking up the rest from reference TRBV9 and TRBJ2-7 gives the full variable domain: DSGVTQTPKHLITATGQRVTLRCSPRSGDLSVYWYQQSLDQGLQFLIQYYNGEERAKGNILERFSAQQFPDLHSELNLSSLELGDSALYFCASSPSSPGTGFYEQYFGPGTRLTVT.

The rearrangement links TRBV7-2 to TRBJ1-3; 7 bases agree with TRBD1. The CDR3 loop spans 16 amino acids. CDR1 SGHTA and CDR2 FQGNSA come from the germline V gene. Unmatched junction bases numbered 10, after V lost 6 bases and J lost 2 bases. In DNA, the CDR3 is TGTGCCAGCAGTCATCAGACAGGGCTGGCTGGAAACACCATATATTTT. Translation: CASSHQTGLAGNTIYF.

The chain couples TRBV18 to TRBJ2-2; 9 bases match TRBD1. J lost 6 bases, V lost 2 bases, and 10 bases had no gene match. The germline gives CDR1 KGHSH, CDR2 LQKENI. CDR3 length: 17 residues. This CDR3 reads CASSPGQGRRFSGELFF. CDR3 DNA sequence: TGTGCCAGCTCACCAGGACAGGGGCGTCGTTTCTCCGGGGAGCTGTTTTTT.

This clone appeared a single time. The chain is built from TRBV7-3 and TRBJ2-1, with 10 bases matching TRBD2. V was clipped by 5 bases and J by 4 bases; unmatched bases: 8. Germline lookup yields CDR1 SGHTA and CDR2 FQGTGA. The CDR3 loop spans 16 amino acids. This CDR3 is CASSQLAGTVYNEQFF. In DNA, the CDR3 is TGTGCCAGCAGCCAACTAGCGGGGACAGTATACAATGAGCAGTTCTTC.

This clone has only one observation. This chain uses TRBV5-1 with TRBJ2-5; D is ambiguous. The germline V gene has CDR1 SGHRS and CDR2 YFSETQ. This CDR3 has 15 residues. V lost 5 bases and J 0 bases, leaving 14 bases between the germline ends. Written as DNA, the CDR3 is TGCGCCAGCAGAGGTGACAACAAGTACCAAGAGACCCAGTACTTC. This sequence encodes CASRGDNKYQETQYF.

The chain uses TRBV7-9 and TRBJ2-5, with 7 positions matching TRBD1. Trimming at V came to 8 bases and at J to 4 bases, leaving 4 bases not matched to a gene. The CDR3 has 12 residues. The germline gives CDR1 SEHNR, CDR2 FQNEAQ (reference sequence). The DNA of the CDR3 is TGTGCCAGCGGCCGGGACAGAGAGACCCAGTACTTC. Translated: CASGRDRETQYF.

CDR3 coding DNA: TGTGCCAGCAGTATCACGGGGGGGACTGGGAACACTGAAGCTTTCTTT. Translating it yields CASSITGGTGNTEAFF. The genes are TRBV7-9 and TRBJ1-1; D perhaps matches TRBD1 (5 bases). The CDR3 spans 16 residues. Germline V gene lookup returns CDR1 SEHNR and CDR2 FQNEAQ (reference sequence). V was cut by 6 bases and J by 1 base, with 18 bases left in between.

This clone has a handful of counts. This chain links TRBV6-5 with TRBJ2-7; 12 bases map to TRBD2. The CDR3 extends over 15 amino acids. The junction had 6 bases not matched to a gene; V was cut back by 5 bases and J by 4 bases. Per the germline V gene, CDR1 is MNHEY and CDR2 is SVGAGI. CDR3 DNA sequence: TGTGCCAGCAGTCTAGCGGGAGGGCCTCGGTACGAGCAGTACTTC. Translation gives CASSLAGGPRYEQYF.